A selection of T cell receptor beta chains follows, all from one sample in a study of early T cells in non-severe SARS-CoV-2 infection. Via MiXCR, TCRdb re-called the 5' RACE reads, giving one row per CDR3 protein. The data contain about 69,000 distinct CDR3 sequences, 4.6% of them singletons. Sequencing used whole blood, obtained at baseline. Receptors originate from an adult who was a healthcare worker with PCR-confirmed SARS-CoV-2 infection or an uninfected control (not recorded which). The donor label of this sample is uncertain. The CDR3 runs from the conserved cysteine through the conserved F or W. A D gene is named only where the DNA matches it firmly. A clone size is listed for some rows: how often the clone was seen (once, few, many), or a class if it is expanded.

J gene	D gene	clone size	CDR3 length	V gene	CDR3 DNA	CDR3 protein
TRBJ1-2	NA	NA	13	TRBV28	TGTGCCAGCAGCCCCACCGGGGGCGGGGGCTACACCTTC	CASSPTGGGGYTF
TRBJ1-4	TRBD1	NA	14	TRBV12-3/TRBV12-4	TGTGCCAGCAGTCCGGGACAGGGAGATGAAAAACTGTTTTTT	CASSPGQGDEKLFF
TRBJ2-5	NA	few	14	TRBV2	TGTGCCAGCAGTGAAGTCAGTATCCAAGAGACCCAGTACTTC	CASSEVSIQETQYF
TRBJ2-7	TRBD1	NA	20	TRBV6-5	TGTGCCAGCAGTTACTCCCCGGACAGGGTCCCCGTAAACCTCTCCTACGAGCAGTACTTC	CASSYSPDRVPVNLSYEQYF
TRBJ2-3	TRBD1	NA	18	TRBV25-1	TGTGCCAGCAGTGACATCCAACTACAGGGGGTAATCACAGATACGCAGTATTTT	CASSDIQLQGVITDTQYF
TRBJ2-7	NA	many	15	TRBV7-6	TGTGCCAGCAGCCCACTGTGGGGCCTCGCCTACGAGCAGTACTTC	CASSPLWGLAYEQYF
TRBJ1-1	NA	few	15	TRBV12-3/TRBV12-4	TGTGCCAGCAGTTTAGATCCCTATCCGAACACTGAAGCTTTCTTT	CASSLDPYPNTEAFF
TRBJ1-5	TRBD1	few	16	TRBV28	TGTGCCAGCAGCCCCTCAGGACAGGGGAATCTTCAGCCCCAGCATTTT	CASSPSGQGNLQPQHF
TRBJ2-7	NA	many	15	TRBV27	TGTGCCAGCAGAGGCCGGGGCCTTGCTACCTACGAGCAGTACTTC	CASRGRGLATYEQYF
TRBJ1-1	NA	many	14	TRBV7-9	TGTGCCAGCAGCCCTGGGACCCTGAACACTGAAGCTTTCTTT	CASSPGTLNTEAFF
TRBJ1-1	TRBD1	NA	17	TRBV6-5	TGTGCCAGCAGTCCTGGAGTCGGACAGGCAGTGAACACTGAAGCTTTCTTT	CASSPGVGQAVNTEAFF
TRBJ1-5	NA	NA	15	TRBV3-1	TGTGCCAGCAGCCAGAGCCCTGGCAGGGGACAGCCCCAGCATTTT	CASSQSPGRGQPQHF
TRBJ2-1	TRBD2	many	14	TRBV20-1	TGCAGTGCTACGGGTAGCGGGGGGGCTAATGAGCAGTTCTTC	CSATGSGGANEQFF
TRBJ2-7	NA	NA	17	TRBV25-1	TGTGCCAGCAGTGAATACGGTAAGGGACACCGCTCCTACGAGCAGTACTTC	CASSEYGKGHRSYEQYF
TRBJ2-1	TRBD2	many	16	TRBV20-1	TGCAGTGCTAGGCTAGCGGGGGGGCCAATCTACAATGAGCAGTTCTTC	CSARLAGGPIYNEQFF
TRBJ2-2	NA	few	19	TRBV3-1	TGTGCCAGCAGCCAAGATTGGATCCCAGGACGAACGAACACCGGGGAGCTGTTTTTT	CASSQDWIPGRTNTGELFF
TRBJ2-5	TRBD2	few	17	TRBV6-5	TGTGCCAGCAGCTTGGGACTAGCGGGGGGGGTACAAGAGACCCAGTACTTC	CASSLGLAGGVQETQYF
TRBJ1-4	NA	many	12	TRBV12-3/TRBV12-4	TGTGCCAGCAGTTTACGTCGTGAAAAACTGTTTTTT	CASSLRREKLFF
TRBJ1-1	TRBD1	many	14	TRBV6-5	TGTGCCAGCAGTTCCGGACAGGACTGGGATGAAGCTTTCTTT	CASSSGQDWDEAFF
TRBJ2-7	TRBD2	NA	14	TRBV6-6	TGTGCCAGCTCCTCCGGGACTAGCTCTGTCGAGCAGTACTTC	CASSSGTSSVEQYF
TRBJ1-2	TRBD1	many	13	TRBV29-1	TGCAGCGTCGAGACGTCTACAGGGGCCGGCTACACCTTC	CSVETSTGAGYTF
TRBJ2-3	NA	few	17	TRBV6-5	TGTGCCAGCAGTTACTTCTCGTTTACGGGGATCACAGATACGCAGTATTTT	CASSYFSFTGITDTQYF
TRBJ1-6	TRBD1	many	15	TRBV20-1	TGCAGTGCTCCCGCGACAGGGGCTTGGAATGCACCCCTCCACTTT	CSAPATGAWNAPLHF
TRBJ2-3	TRBD1	many	15	TRBV7-8	TGTGCCAGCAGCCCGAGGACAGGTAGCACAGATACGCAGTATTTT	CASSPRTGSTDTQYF
TRBJ2-6	NA	many	17	TRBV5-1	TGCGCCAGCAGCTTCGATCCTCAGGGCGCGGGGGCCAACGTCCTGACTTTC	CASSFDPQGAGANVLTF
TRBJ2-3	NA	many	14	TRBV12-3/TRBV12-4	TGTGCCAGCAGTTTTGGGGACCCGGGGAATACGCAGTATTTT	CASSFGDPGNTQYF
TRBJ2-1	NA	NA	15	TRBV5-1	TGCGCCAACAGCTTGGCCGAGGTTCAAGGGCGTGAGCAGTTCTTC	CANSLAEVQGREQFF
TRBJ1-5	NA	many	15	TRBV12-3/TRBV12-4	TGTGCCAGCACCACGGGGCAGGGGTACAATCAGCCCCAGCATTTT	CASTTGQGYNQPQHF
TRBJ2-3	TRBD2	NA	14	TRBV7-8	TGTGCCAGCAGCTTAGACGGGGGGGCAGATACGCAGTATTTT	CASSLDGGADTQYF
TRBJ2-7	NA	NA	11	TRBV5-6	TGTGCCAGCAGCTTCAAGGGGGAGCAGTACTTC	CASSFKGEQYF
TRBJ2-4	NA	NA	16	TRBV20-1	TGCAGTGCTCGACCCCTCGGGTATGGGACCAAAAACATTCAGTACTTC	CSARPLGYGTKNIQYF
TRBJ2-7	NA	many	12	TRBV10-1	TGCGCCAGCGGAGACCCATACTACGAGCAGTACTTC	CASGDPYYEQYF
TRBJ2-5	NA	many	11	TRBV6-2/TRBV6-3	TGTGCCAGCAGTTACACGGAGACCCAGTACTTC	CASSYTETQYF
TRBJ2-1	TRBD2	many	16	TRBV20-1	TGCAGTGCTAGAGCCCGGGGGGGCGGAGGATCCAATGAGCAGTTCTTC	CSARARGGGGSNEQFF
TRBJ2-7	NA	many	14	TRBV28	TGTGCCAGCAGTCTCCGGGGAACTACCTACGAGCAGTACTTC	CASSLRGTTYEQYF
TRBJ2-4	TRBD2	few	13	TRBV19	TGTGCCAGTAGGGCTAGCGGGGAGGACATTCAGTACTTC	CASRASGEDIQYF
TRBJ2-1	NA	NA	15	TRBV28	TGTGCCAGCAGTCCCTCCCAGGGGGGTTACAATGAGCAGTTCTTC	CASSPSQGGYNEQFF